This T cell receptor (beta chain) was captured in a study of blood T cell repertoires in COVID-19. Turning to the study itself: Both acute and convalescent COVID-19 samples were obtained from the United States, Italy and Spain. Sample material is recorded as cDNA or gDNA derived from T cells, B-cell-depleted T cells, or PBMCs.

This CDR3 comprises 16 residues. The V gene lost 2 bases and the J gene lost 1 base, with 11 bases spanning the gap. Germline V gene lookup returns CDR1 SEHNR and CDR2 FQNEAQ (reference sequence). As processed by the authors: Counts of nucleated cells, estimated from reference gene primer amplification, were obtained. The method was immunoSEQ multiplex PCR; TCRdb's version includes in-frame clones alone and lacks a portion of them. V, J and clone size are taken as reported in that table, and D and trimming were inferred from the DNA itself. The sample includes fewer than 350,000 clones, approximately 84% of them seen just once. This clone was picked up one time.

V usage is TRBV7-9 and J usage is TRBJ2-2; TRBD2 is a possible D gene (5 bases). Sequencing used peripheral blood. The TCR originated in a woman aged 30 to 39 who had recovered from COVID-19. The CDR3 sequence: CASSLFVRGNTGELFF. The DNA of the CDR3 is TGTGCCAGCAGCTTATTTGTCCGGGGGAACACCGGGGAGCTGTTTTTT.